Below, 15 T cell receptor beta chains from the same sample are listed, as sequenced in a study of T cells after yellow fever vaccination. A single record per CDR3 protein comes from TCRdb applying MiXCR to the 5' RACE reads. This table holds around 360,000 distinct CDR3 sequences, roughly 10% found once. Sequenced material: PBMCs, taken on the day of the first yellow fever vaccination. The receptors shown here come from a man younger than 35 who received the YFV17D yellow fever vaccine.

The chain links TRBV10-3 to TRBJ2-7; unclear D gene. This CDR3 has 11 amino acids. V shed 6 bases and J shed 6 bases, with 9 bases lying between them. The germline V gene encodes CDR1 ENHRY and CDR2 SYGVKD. As DNA, the CDR3 is TGTGCCATCAGGCTAGTAACCGAGCAGTACTTC. As protein: CAIRLVTEQYF.

This clonotype was seen a handful of times. The V call is TRBV5-1, the J call TRBJ2-5; the match to TRBD2 covers 10 bases. The CDR3 has 15 residues. With V trimmed by 4 bases and J by 3 bases, 6 bases remained unmatched. CDR1 is SGHRS and CDR2 is YFSETQ in the germline V gene. CDR3 loop: CASSRSGGAEETQYF. CDR3 bases: TGCGCCAGCAGCAGAAGCGGGGGGGCTGAAGAGACCCAGTACTTC.

This clonotype occurred a few times. The chain joins TRBV6-1 to TRBJ1-1, with unresolved D. The V gene's germline CDR1 is MNHNS and CDR2 SASEGT. The CDR3 covers 13 residues. Trimming removed 6 bases at V and 1 base at J, with 9 bases between. As DNA, the CDR3 is TGTGCCAGCAGGGGGTGGGGGAACACTGAAGCTTTCTTT. Its protein product is CASRGWGNTEAFF.

This clonotype came up a few times. This chain links TRBV19 with TRBJ1-5, with D possibly matching TRBD1 (6 bases). This CDR3 has 14 residues. The germline CDR1 and CDR2 sequences are LNHDA and SQIVND (reference sequence). Trimming left V 7 bases short and J 2 bases short, with 12 bases between. The CDR3, as DNA: TGTGCCAGTACCCAGGGGCCTGGCAATCAGCCCCAGCATTTT. It yields the protein CASTQGPGNQPQHF.

This clonotype occurred many times. The junction differs from germline at one of its ends, possibly a read error. This sequence joins TRBV5-1 and TRBJ2-1, with D possibly being TRBD2 (5 bases). The CDR3 is 14 residues long. The V gene's germline CDR1 is SGHRS and CDR2 YFSETQ. CDR3 nucleotide sequence: TGTGCCAGCAGTTTTGGGAGCTCCTACAATGAGCAGTTCTTC. Translation: CASSFGSSYNEQFF.

This clonotype came up many times. The gene calls are TRBV7-9 and TRBJ2-5, with D possibly matching TRBD1 (5 bases). The CDR3 has 14 residues. V was clipped by 6 bases and J by 1 base, with 12 bases between them. Germline CDR1 SEHNR, CDR2 FQNEAQ (reference sequence). The CDR3 bases are TGTGCCAGCAGTCCAGGGCCCTCCCAAGAGACCCAGTACTTC. Its translation: CASSPGPSQETQYF.

The genes are TRBV4-2 and TRBJ2-3; 8 bases agree with TRBD2. J gave up 1 base and V 1 base, and 7 bases lay outside the gene matches. The CDR3 runs 17 residues. CDR1 LGHNA and CDR2 YNFKEQ come from the germline V gene. The CDR3 nucleotides are TGTGCCAGCAGCCAAGCTATGACTAGCGAAGGCACAGATACGCAGTATTTT. Encoded protein: CASSQAMTSEGTDTQYF.

This clonotype was seen more than once but under ten times. The rearrangement uses TRBV19 and TRBJ2-6; possibly TRBD1 or TRBD2 for D (5 bases each). Germline-derived CDR1 and CDR2 are LNHDA and SQIVND (reference sequence). The CDR3 is 19 amino acids. Trimming pared 0 bases from V and 0 bases from J, leaving 15 bases between. CDR3 sequence: CASSIDPYFGASGANVLTF. For the CDR3, the DNA is TGTGCCAGTAGTATAGACCCATACTTCGGGGCCTCTGGGGCCAACGTCCTGACTTTC.

Regarding this clonotype: Mismatch with germline at one junction end may stem from a read error. The J gene is TRBJ1-1, the V gene TRBV7-6; D remains unclear. The CDR3 is made up of 16 amino acids. Germline V gene sequence: CDR1 SGHVS, CDR2 FNYEAQ. The CDR3: CASSFTGPTMNTEAFF. CDR3 nucleotide sequence: TGTGCTAGCAGCTTTACTGGACCGACCATGAACACTGAAGCTTTCTTT.

This clonotype was picked up many times. The chain is built from TRBV5-1 and TRBJ2-7; TRBD1 matches at 9 bases. The germline V gene encodes CDR1 SGHRS and CDR2 YFSETQ. The CDR3 length is 15 residues. V lost 4 bases, J lost 9 bases, and 14 bases stayed unmatched. Written as DNA, the CDR3 is TGCGCCAGCAGCCTGGACAGGGGAGGCCTTGGGGGGCAGTACTTC. This gives the protein CASSLDRGGLGGQYF.

This clonotype was recorded many times. The V gene is TRBV19, the J gene TRBJ2-3; 10 bases are a match to TRBD2. Trimming removed 7 bases from V and 3 bases from J; junction bases left unmatched: 7. The V gene's germline CDR1 is LNHDA and CDR2 SQIVND (reference sequence). The CDR3 runs 15 residues. As DNA, the CDR3 is TGTGCCAGTACCCCACTAGCGGGGAGGACAGATACGCAGTATTTT. The encoded protein is CASTPLAGRTDTQYF.

This clonotype was detected a few times. CDR3 nucleotides: TGTGCCAGCAGCTTTGGGCTTACCTCACCCCTCCACTTT. It yields the protein CASSFGLTSPLHF. The chain combines TRBV7-9 with TRBJ1-6; D is uncertain. Germline loops: CDR1 SEHNR, CDR2 FQNEAQ (reference sequence). CDR3 length: 13 residues. Trimming cost V 3 bases and J 10 bases, with 10 bases left between them. Full variable domain (remainder filled in from reference TRBV7-9 and TRBJ1-6): DTGVSQNPRHKITKRGQNVTFRCDPISEHNRLYWYRQTLGQGPEFLTYFQNEAQLEKSRLLSDRFSAERPKGSFSTLEIQRTEQGDSAMYLCASSFGLTSPLHFGNGTRLTVT.

As DNA, the CDR3 is TGTGCCAGCAGTTTAGAGGGTCTGGATTCACCCCTCCACTTT. It is translated as CASSLEGLDSPLHF. The V and J genes are TRBV27 and TRBJ1-6; D is unresolved. Trimming removed 2 bases at V and 8 bases at J, with 10 bases between. Germline V gene data show CDR1 as MNHEY and CDR2 as SMNVEV (reference sequence). CDR3 length: 14 residues.

This rearrangement joins TRBV29-1 to TRBJ2-1; 9 nucleotides align to TRBD1. The CDR3 is made up of 14 amino acids. CDR1 and CDR2 (germline): SQVTM, ANQGSEA. Germline trimming cut 6 bases from V and 5 bases from J; bases unmatched to any gene: 8. CDR3: CSVGDRASHNEQFF. The CDR3 DNA sequence: TGCAGCGTGGGGGACAGGGCCTCGCACAATGAGCAGTTCTTC.

The chain couples TRBV7-9 to TRBJ2-1; 14 bases line up with TRBD2. V lost 5 bases and J lost 8; bases outside the gene matches: 8. CDR1 and CDR2 from the germline V gene are SEHNR and FQNEAQ (reference sequence). The CDR3 has 16 residues. In DNA, the CDR3 is TGTGCCAGCAGCCCTAGGACTAGCGGGGGGATAGATGAGCAGTTCTTC. Translated: CASSPRTSGGIDEQFF. Full variable domain (missing parts from reference TRBV7-9 and TRBJ2-1): DTGVSQNPRHKITKRGQNVTFRCDPISEHNRLYWYRQTLGQGPEFLTYFQNEAQLEKSRLLSDRFSAERPKGSFSTLEIQRTEQGDSAMYLCASSPRTSGGIDEQFFGPGTRLTVL.